This TCR beta chain derives from a study of T-cell reconstitution after alpha-beta-depleted transplantation in children. Unique molecular identifiers tagged the TCRbeta library. MiXCR was run by TCRdb on the PCR reads, yielding one entry per CDR3 protein. The table shows about 870,000 distinct CDR3 sequences, with under 20% occurring only once. Germline V gene lookup returns CDR1 SGHRS and CDR2 YFSETQ. V shed 3 bases and J shed 2 bases, with 8 bases lying between them. The CDR3 has 13 amino acids. This clonotype occurred many times. Its antigen is unknown. General study results and limits: Surviving recipient T cells and thymic progenitors accounted for the high day-60 TCRbeta diversity observed in some patients. By about two months after transplant, alpha-beta T cells reportedly arose from several hundred graft clones that had expanded. A year post-transplant, T-cell counts and diversity derived mostly from newly produced T cells.

The sequence derives from a male patient between 5 and 17 years old who had a stem cell transplant for acute lymphoblastic leukemia, so the T cells may come from the graft donor. V and J are TRBV5-1 and TRBJ1-1; D remains ambiguous. This specimen was PBMCs, mostly from graft donor cells, taken 360 days after TCRalphabeta/CD19-depleted stem cell transplant. The CDR3 sequence is CASSWGGNTEAFF. DNA for the CDR3: TGCGCCAGCAGCTGGGGAGGAAACACTGAAGCTTTCTTT.